The sequence of this T cell receptor beta chain was determined in a study of cytomegalovirus exposure and HLA in healthy donors. Overall study results and limits: Indistinguishability led to the exclusion of some V segments, TRBV6-2 and TRBV6-3 included. TCR beta V segments were, for the most part, productive about 87% or about 30% of the time in an earlier analysis.

CDR3 size: 14 residues. CDR1 is SGHVS, CDR2 FQNEAQ, per germline. On this clone itself: The antigen is undetermined. At one end, the junction sequence differs from germline, possibly due to a read error.

PCR amplification relied on 60 Vbeta primers (plus 13 Jbeta primers). Repertoires were generated with immunoSEQ multiplex PCR, while TCRdb's copy carries only in-frame clones and drops some. The table lists about 180,000 clones, around 80% of them singletons, with under 2% in the top ten. The V and J genes are TRBV7-8 and TRBJ2-7; 7 nucleotides match TRBD1. Sequencing was carried out using PBMCs. This receptor was obtained from a woman under 40 in good health and CMV-seronegative. CDR3 residues: CASSPNRGSHEQYF. The CDR3 DNA sequence: TGTGCCAGCAGCCCGAACAGGGGCTCCCACGAGCAGTACTTC.